One sample yielded the 30 T cell receptor beta chains listed below, sequenced in a study of T-cell reconstitution after alpha-beta-depleted transplantation in children. The authors prepared the TCRbeta library with unique molecular identifiers. Each CDR3 protein is one row after TCRdb ran MiXCR on the PCR reads. The table includes more than 200,000 distinct CDR3 sequences, around 7.7% detected once. This material consisted of PBMCs, mostly from graft donor cells, taken 360 days after TCRalphabeta/CD19-depleted stem cell transplant. The source of these receptors is a male patient between 2 and 9 years old who had a stem cell transplant for acute myeloid leukemia, so the T cells may come from the graft donor.

This clonotype was seen more than once but under ten times. This chain uses TRBV6-5 with TRBJ2-7; weak D call: TRBD1 (6 bases). There are 14 residues in the CDR3. Looked up from germline, CDR1 is MNHEY and CDR2 is SVGAGI. Trimming removed 3 bases at V and 3 bases at J, with 12 bases between. CDR3 nucleotide sequence: TGTGCCAGCAGTTATTACAGGGATTACTACGAGCAGTACTTC. Its translation: CASSYYRDYYEQYF.

This clonotype was detected only a few times. The rearrangement links TRBV7-3 to TRBJ2-2, with D unclear. The CDR3 is made up of 12 amino acids. Per germline, CDR1 SGHTA and CDR2 FQGTGA. V was pared by 4 bases and J by 7 bases, with 7 bases between. CDR3 protein: CASSSSLGELFF. The CDR3 DNA reads TGTGCCAGCAGCTCTAGTCTCGGGGAGCTGTTTTTT.

This clonotype was found many times. This sequence joins TRBV27 and TRBJ2-1; TRBD2 matches at 7 bases. This CDR3 contains 20 residues. V lost 0 bases and J lost 5; bases outside the gene matches: 19. CDR1 is MNHEY, CDR2 SMNVEV, per germline (reference sequence). CDR3 amino acids: CASSLSIKGSGLVGNNEQFF. The CDR3 region has the DNA TGTGCCAGCAGTTTATCGATAAAGGGTTCCGGACTAGTGGGGAACAATGAGCAGTTCTTC.

The V gene is TRBV29-1, the J gene TRBJ2-3; 10 bases align to TRBD2. Germline lookup yields CDR1 SQVTM and CDR2 ANQGSEA. Trimming took 4 bases from V and 3 from J; bases not matched to a gene: 7. This CDR3 contains 15 residues. The DNA for the CDR3 is TGCAGCGTTGTAGGGCTAGCGGGGGCAACAGATACGCAGTATTTT. Its translation: CSVVGLAGATDTQYF.

This clonotype was seen only a few times. V usage is TRBV6-4 and J usage is TRBJ2-3; 9 bases are a match to TRBD2. There are 15 residues in the CDR3. The V gene's germline CDR1 is MRHNA and CDR2 SNTAGT. Losses at the gene ends were 5 bases for V and 2 bases for J; bases not matched to a gene: 5. The CDR3 DNA reads TGTGCCAGCAGTTTACTAGCGGGTTCCACAGATACGCAGTATTTT. This sequence encodes CASSLLAGSTDTQYF.

This clonotype has just a few counts. The V gene is TRBV18, the J gene TRBJ2-7, with 8 bases aligning to TRBD2. Germline lookup yields CDR1 KGHSH and CDR2 LQKENI. The CDR3 extends over 14 amino acids. Trimming took 2 bases from V and 7 from J; bases not matched to a gene: 7. For the CDR3, the DNA is TGTGCCAGCTCACCATTGCGGGAGGCCGGGGAGCAGTACTTC. Its translation: CASSPLREAGEQYF.

This clonotype was observed a few times. This chain connects TRBV27 to TRBJ2-2; D perhaps matches TRBD1 (5 bases). Germline values: CDR1 MNHEY, CDR2 SMNVEV (reference sequence). This CDR3 region has 15 residues. The V end was cut by 2 bases, the J end by 6 bases, with 13 bases between. The CDR3 region has the DNA TGTGCCAGCAGTTTAGTAGACAGCCTATCCGGGGAGCTGTTTTTT. This sequence encodes CASSLVDSLSGELFF.

This clonotype showed up many times. The rearrangement joins TRBV7-9 to TRBJ1-2; D not resolved. With 5 bases removed from V and 8 bases from J, the gap between germline ends came to 18 bases. The CDR3 spans 14 residues. Per germline, CDR1 SEHNR and CDR2 FQNEAQ (reference sequence). CDR3 in DNA: TGTGCCAGCAGCCCCCCGCAATTTGTCTACGGCTACACCTTC. Residues: CASSPPQFVYGYTF.

V gene TRBV4-1 combines with J gene TRBJ2-1; 8 bases map to TRBD2. Looked up from germline, CDR1 is MGHRA and CDR2 is YSYEKL. The CDR3 runs 14 residues. V shed 1 base, J shed 7 bases, and the junction held 3 bases outside the gene matches. The CDR3 spells CASSQAGGQNEQFF. In DNA, the CDR3 is TGCGCCAGCAGCCAAGCGGGAGGGCAGAATGAGCAGTTCTTC.

In its sample, this clonotype was seen a few times. This rearrangement joins TRBV29-1 to TRBJ1-1; 7 bases are shared with TRBD1. CDR1 and CDR2 (germline): SQVTM, ANQGSEA. The ends lost 6 bases at V and 1 base at J; junction bases unmatched: 5. The CDR3 runs to 13 residues. The CDR3: CSVPRTGNTEAFF. CDR3 DNA: TGCAGCGTCCCTAGGACAGGGAACACTGAAGCTTTCTTT.

Ten or more counts support this clonotype. This sequence joins TRBV5-6 and TRBJ2-2; 9 bases fit TRBD1. This CDR3 contains 16 residues. The trim removed 4 bases at V and 5 bases at J, leaving 9 bases unmatched. CDR1 and CDR2 (germline): SGHDT, YYEEEE. The CDR3 region has the DNA TGTGCCAGCAGCCCCGGGACAGGGTCTAGAACCGGGGAGCTGTTTTTT. This gives the protein CASSPGTGSRTGELFF.

The chain links TRBV29-1 to TRBJ1-5; D not resolved. The germline gives CDR1 SQVTM, CDR2 ANQGSEA. The V end lost 2 bases, the J end lost 3 bases, and 8 bases lay between the germline ends. The CDR3 is made up of 13 amino acids. Here the CDR3 reads CSVESQPNQPQHF. In nucleotides, the CDR3 is TGCAGCGTTGAAAGTCAGCCCAATCAGCCCCAGCATTTT.

The chain joins TRBV2 to TRBJ2-2; D unclear. Germline lookup yields CDR1 SNHLY and CDR2 FYNNEI. V was cut by 3 bases and J by 3 bases, with 14 bases left in between. The length of the CDR3 is 16 residues. As DNA, the CDR3 is TGTGCCAGCAGTGATATAGGGAACGGGTACACCGGGGAGCTGTTTTTT. As protein: CASSDIGNGYTGELFF.

V usage is TRBV7-8 and J usage is TRBJ2-3; perhaps TRBD2 as D (6 bases). The V end lost 6 bases, the J end lost 5 bases, and 15 bases lay between the germline ends. Germline V lookup: CDR1 SGHVS, CDR2 FQNEAQ. CDR3 length equals 14 residues. The CDR3 loop reads CASSRGSGGDTQYF. The CDR3 coding sequence is TGTGCCAGCAGTCGGGGGTCTGGAGGAGATACGCAGTATTTT.

V usage is TRBV5-1 and J usage is TRBJ1-2, with D possibly being TRBD1 (6 bases). Trimming cost V 0 bases and J 4 bases, with 7 bases left between them. CDR1 and CDR2 from the germline V gene are SGHRS and YFSETQ. This CDR3 has 13 residues. The CDR3 region is CASSLAGVYGYTF. The CDR3 DNA is TGCGCCAGCAGCTTGGCAGGGGTCTATGGCTACACCTTC.

The sample holds many counts of this clonotype. The V and J genes are TRBV11-3 and TRBJ2-1; TRBD2 is a possible D gene (5 bases). CDR1 is SGHNT, CDR2 YENEEA, per germline. The V end lost 0 bases, the J end lost 5 bases, and 11 bases lay between the germline ends. The CDR3 runs 15 residues. The CDR3 DNA reads as TGTGCCAGCAGCTTAGAGGCTAGCCGAGACAATGAGCAGTTCTTC. Its protein is CASSLEASRDNEQFF.

This clonotype was seen many times. This rearrangement joins TRBV7-2 to TRBJ1-1; TRBD1 is a possible D gene (5 bases). The CDR3 totals 14 residues. Trimming took off 1 base at V and 3 bases at J, with 9 bases between the two ends. Germline lookup yields CDR1 SGHTA and CDR2 FQGNSA. The DNA for the CDR3 is TGTGCCAGCAGCTTAGTGAGGGGTTACACTGAAGCTTTCTTT. Protein: CASSLVRGYTEAFF.

V usage is TRBV12-3 or TRBV12-4 and J usage is TRBJ2-2; the D gene is possibly TRBD2 (5 bases). Trimming took 3 bases from V and 0 from J, leaving 8 bases between them. CDR3 size: 15 residues. CDR3 coding DNA: TGTGCCAGCAGTTTTGACTACCCGAACACCGGGGAGCTGTTTTTT. Amino acid sequence: CASSFDYPNTGELFF.

This clonotype was counted at least ten times. The CDR3 protein is CASSLARDSQEAFF. The CDR3 DNA follows: TGTGCCAGCAGTTTGGCCCGGGACAGCCAGGAAGCTTTCTTT. The chain couples TRBV12-3 or TRBV12-4 to TRBJ1-1; 7 bases match TRBD1. CDR3 size: 14 residues. V shed 3 bases and J 8 bases; nucleotides not matched to a gene: 9.

This clonotype was seen only a few times. This chain uses TRBV7-6 with TRBJ2-6; TRBD2 aligns across 10 bases. Germline V CDR1 and CDR2: SGHVS, FNYEAQ. CDR3 size: 18 residues. Trimming removed 5 bases from V and 0 bases from J; junction bases left unmatched: 7. CDR3 residues: CASSHRTSGYSGANVLTF. In DNA, the CDR3 is TGTGCCAGCAGCCATAGGACTAGCGGTTACTCTGGGGCCAACGTCCTGACTTTC. Based on the CDR3 plus reference TRBV7-6 and TRBJ2-6, the full variable domain is GAGVSQSPRYKVTKRGQDVALRCDPISGHVSLYWYRQALGQGPEFLTYFNYEAQQDKSGLPNDRFSAERPEGSISTLTIQRTEQRDSAMYRCASSHRTSGYSGANVLTFGAGSRLTVL.

The V gene is TRBV5-1, the J gene TRBJ1-1; 7 bases fit TRBD1. Trimming took 5 bases from V and 5 from J; bases not matched to a gene: 9. Germline V gives CDR1 SGHRS, CDR2 YFSETQ. The CDR3 consists of 14 residues. CDR3 DNA: TGCGCCAGCAGGCCCTACAGGGGCCAGACTGAAGCTTTCTTT. Amino acids: CASRPYRGQTEAFF.

In this sample, this clonotype turned up many times. V usage is TRBV12-3 or TRBV12-4 and J usage is TRBJ2-5; 7 positions match TRBD2. This CDR3 is 14 amino acids long. The V segment lost 5 bases and the J segment 5 bases; nucleotides outside the gene matches: 8. CDR3 nucleotides: TGTGCCAGCAGTCACCTAGCGGTTTCGGAGACCCAGTACTTC. Translation gives CASSHLAVSETQYF.

This clonotype was counted a few times. The V and J genes are TRBV5-1 and TRBJ2-1; 12 nucleotides line up with TRBD1. Germline trimming cut 4 bases from V and 9 bases from J; bases unmatched to any gene: 14. Per germline, CDR1 SGHRS and CDR2 YFSETQ. There are 17 residues in the CDR3. The CDR3 nucleotides read TGCGCCAGCAGCCCCATTTTCCGGGACAGGGGGCGGTCTGAGCAGTTCTTC. This gives the protein CASSPIFRDRGRSEQFF.

The chain joins TRBV29-1 to TRBJ2-5, with 8 positions matching TRBD2. The V segment lost 7 bases and the J segment 4 bases; nucleotides outside the gene matches: 5. The germline V gene encodes CDR1 SQVTM and CDR2 ANQGSEA. The CDR3 is 12 residues long. The CDR3 here is CSELAGRETQYF. CDR3 DNA: TGCAGCGAGCTAGCGGGCAGAGAGACCCAGTACTTC.

This clonotype has only a few counts. This chain uses TRBV20-1 with TRBJ1-6, with a weak D call TRBD1 (5 bases). Germline V CDR1 and CDR2: DFQATT, SNEGSKA (reference sequence). CDR3 length: 16 residues. Deletions cut 1 base from V and 4 bases from J, with 14 bases between. This CDR3 is CSARGIGARYNSPLHF. Here the CDR3 DNA reads TGCAGTGCTAGAGGTATCGGGGCGCGATATAATTCACCCCTCCACTTT.

The sample holds a few counts of this clonotype. The chain recombines TRBV5-1 with TRBJ2-1, with 10 bases fitting TRBD2. The CDR3 runs 17 residues. The V gene's germline CDR1 is SGHRS and CDR2 YFSETQ. V lost 0 bases to trimming and J lost 7 bases; unmatched junction nucleotides: 10. As DNA, the CDR3 is TGCGCCAGCAGCTTGGCCGGAGCGGGGGGGCTCAAAAATGAGCAGTTCTTC. This gives the protein CASSLAGAGGLKNEQFF.

This clonotype has only a few counts. The chain joins TRBV7-9 to TRBJ2-7; 7 nucleotides match TRBD1. V shed 5 bases and J 0 bases; nucleotides not matched to a gene: 4. The CDR3 is 14 amino acids. Germline values: CDR1 SEHNR, CDR2 FQNEAQ (reference sequence). The CDR3 is CASSTGAPSYEQYV. Here the CDR3 DNA reads TGTGCCAGCAGCACAGGGGCCCCCTCCTACGAGCAGTACGTC.

This clonotype was recorded a few times. The chain has TRBV12-3 or TRBV12-4 and TRBJ1-5; D call uncertain. The CDR3 totals 13 residues. Trimming left V 2 bases short and J 6 bases short, with 8 bases between. The CDR3 reads CASSLHSGQPQHF. The CDR3 DNA is TGTGCCAGCAGTTTACATTCCGGTCAGCCCCAGCATTTT.

The CDR3 region is CAHRRVSYEQYV. The CDR3 DNA follows: TGTGCCCACCGCAGGGTCTCCTACGAGCAGTACGTC. The gene calls are TRBV2 and TRBJ2-7, with TRBD1 as a possible D gene (5 bases). V dropped 11 bases and J dropped 0 bases, with 11 bases sitting between them. The CDR3 has 12 amino acids. Germline-derived CDR1 and CDR2 are SNHLY and FYNNEI.

The chain joins TRBV7-2 to TRBJ2-5; TRBD2 matches at 12 bases. J lost 4 bases, V lost 7 bases, and 13 bases had no gene match. The CDR3 runs to 17 residues. The germline gives CDR1 SGHTA, CDR2 FQGNSA. CDR3 amino acids: CASTLLAPLAGGETQYF. Written as DNA, the CDR3 is TGTGCCAGCACCCTCCTGGCCCCACTAGCGGGGGGAGAGACCCAGTACTTC.